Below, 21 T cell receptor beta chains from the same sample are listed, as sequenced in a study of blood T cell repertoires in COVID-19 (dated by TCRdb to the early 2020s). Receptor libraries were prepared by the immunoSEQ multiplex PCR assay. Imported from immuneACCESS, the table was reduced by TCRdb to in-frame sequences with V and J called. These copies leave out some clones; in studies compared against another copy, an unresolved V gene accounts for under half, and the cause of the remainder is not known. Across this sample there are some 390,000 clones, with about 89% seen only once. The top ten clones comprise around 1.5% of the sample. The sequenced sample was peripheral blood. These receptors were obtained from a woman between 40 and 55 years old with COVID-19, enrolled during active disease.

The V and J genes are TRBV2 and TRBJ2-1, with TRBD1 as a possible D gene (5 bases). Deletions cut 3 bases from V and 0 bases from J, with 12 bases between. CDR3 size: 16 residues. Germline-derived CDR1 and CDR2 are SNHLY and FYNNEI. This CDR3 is CASSDKDTSSYNEQFF. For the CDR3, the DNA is TGTGCCAGCAGTGATAAGGACACCAGCTCCTACAATGAGCAGTTCTTC.

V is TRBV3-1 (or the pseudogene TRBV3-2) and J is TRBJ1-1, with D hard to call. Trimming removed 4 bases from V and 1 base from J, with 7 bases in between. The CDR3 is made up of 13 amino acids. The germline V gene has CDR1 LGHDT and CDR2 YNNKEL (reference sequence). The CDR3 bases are TGTGCCAGCAGCCTACTCGAGAACACTGAAGCTTTCTTT. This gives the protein CASSLLENTEAFF.

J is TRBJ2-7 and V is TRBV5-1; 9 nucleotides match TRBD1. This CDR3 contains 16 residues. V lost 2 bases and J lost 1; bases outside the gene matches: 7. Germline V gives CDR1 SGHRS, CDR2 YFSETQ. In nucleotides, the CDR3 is TGCGCCAGCAGCTTTACAGGGGGCGCAGATTCCTACGAGCAGTACTTC. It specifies CASSFTGGADSYEQYF. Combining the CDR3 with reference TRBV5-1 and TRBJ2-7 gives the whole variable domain KAGVTQTPRYLIKTRGQQVTLSCSPISGHRSVSWYQQTPGQGLQFLFEYFSETQRNKGNFPGRFSGRQFSNSRSEMNVSTLELGDSALYLCASSFTGGADSYEQYFGPGTRLTVT.

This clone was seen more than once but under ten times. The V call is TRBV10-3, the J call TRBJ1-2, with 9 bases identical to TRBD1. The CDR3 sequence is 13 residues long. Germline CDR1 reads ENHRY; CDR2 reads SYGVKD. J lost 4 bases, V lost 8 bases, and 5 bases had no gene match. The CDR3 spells CAIWGQGVYGYTF. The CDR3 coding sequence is TGTGCCATCTGGGGACAGGGTGTCTATGGCTACACCTTC.

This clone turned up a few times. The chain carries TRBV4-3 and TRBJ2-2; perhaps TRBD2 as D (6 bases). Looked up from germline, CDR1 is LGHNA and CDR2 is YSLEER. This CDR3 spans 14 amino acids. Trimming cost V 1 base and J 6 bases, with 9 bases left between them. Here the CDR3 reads CASSQGEDAGELFF. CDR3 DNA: TGCGCCAGCAGCCAAGGGGAGGACGCCGGGGAGCTGTTTTTT.

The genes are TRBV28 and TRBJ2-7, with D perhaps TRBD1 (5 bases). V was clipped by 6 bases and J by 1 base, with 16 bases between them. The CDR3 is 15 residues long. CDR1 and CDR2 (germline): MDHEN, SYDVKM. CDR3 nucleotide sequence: TGTGCCAGCAGGTCAGATTGGGGCCGTTCCTACGAGCAGTACTTC. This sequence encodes CASRSDWGRSYEQYF. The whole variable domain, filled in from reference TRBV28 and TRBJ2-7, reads DVKVTQSSRYLVKRTGEKVFLECVQDMDHENMFWYRQDPGLGLRLIYFSYDVKMKEKGDIPEGYSVSREKKERFSLILESASTNQTSMYLCASRSDWGRSYEQYFGPGTRLTVT.

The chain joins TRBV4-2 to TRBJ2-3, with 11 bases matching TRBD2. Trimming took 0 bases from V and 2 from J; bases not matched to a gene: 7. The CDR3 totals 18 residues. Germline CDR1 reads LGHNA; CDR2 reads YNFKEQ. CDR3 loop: CASSQDHRLAGHTDTQYF. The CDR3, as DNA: TGTGCCAGCAGCCAAGATCACAGACTAGCGGGGCACACAGATACGCAGTATTTT.

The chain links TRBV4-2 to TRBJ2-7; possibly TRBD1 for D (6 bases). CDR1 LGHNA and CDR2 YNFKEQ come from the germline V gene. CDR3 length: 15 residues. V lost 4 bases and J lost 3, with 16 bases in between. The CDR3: CASSPGVTRGYEQYF. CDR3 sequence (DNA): TGTGCCAGCAGCCCCGGGGTTACCAGGGGCTACGAGCAGTACTTC.

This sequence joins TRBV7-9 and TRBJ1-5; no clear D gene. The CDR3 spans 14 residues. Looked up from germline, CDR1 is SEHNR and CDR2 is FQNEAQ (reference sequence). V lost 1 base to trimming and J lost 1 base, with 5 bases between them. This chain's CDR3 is CASSLVVSNQPQHF. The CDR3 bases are TGTGCCAGCAGCTTAGTTGTAAGCAATCAGCCCCAGCATTTT. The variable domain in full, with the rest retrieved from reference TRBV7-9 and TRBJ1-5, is DTGVSQNPRHKITKRGQNVTFRCDPISEHNRLYWYRQTLGQGPEFLTYFQNEAQLEKSRLLSDRFSAERPKGSFSTLEIQRTEQGDSAMYLCASSLVVSNQPQHFGDGTRLSIL.

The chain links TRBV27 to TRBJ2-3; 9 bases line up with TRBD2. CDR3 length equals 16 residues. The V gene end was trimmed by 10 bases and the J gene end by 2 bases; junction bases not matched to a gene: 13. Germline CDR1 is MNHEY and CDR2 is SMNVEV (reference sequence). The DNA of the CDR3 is TGTGCCACCCTCTCGCGGGGGGGACCACACACAGATACGCAGTATTTT. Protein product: CATLSRGGPHTDTQYF.

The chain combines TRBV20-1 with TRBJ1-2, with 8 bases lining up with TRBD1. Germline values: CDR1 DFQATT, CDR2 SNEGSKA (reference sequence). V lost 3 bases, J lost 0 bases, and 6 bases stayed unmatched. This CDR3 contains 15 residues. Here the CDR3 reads CSASSGQGSNYGYTF. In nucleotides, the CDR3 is TGCAGTGCTAGTTCAGGACAGGGATCTAACTATGGCTACACCTTC.

DNA for the CDR3: TGTGCCAGCAGTGGACACGGCAATCAGCCCCAGCATTTT. It encodes CASSGHGNQPQHF. The V gene is TRBV27, the J gene TRBJ1-5; D possibly corresponds to TRBD1 (5 bases). Germline V CDR1 and CDR2: MNHEY, SMNVEV (reference sequence). The CDR3 covers 13 residues. Trimming left V 5 bases short and J 2 bases short, with 7 bases between.

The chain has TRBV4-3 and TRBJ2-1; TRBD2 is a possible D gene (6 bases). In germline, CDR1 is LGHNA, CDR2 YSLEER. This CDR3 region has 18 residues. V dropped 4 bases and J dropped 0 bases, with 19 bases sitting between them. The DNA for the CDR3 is TGCGCCAGCAGCCCGAAACCCCCAACTAGCTTCTCCTACAATGAGCAGTTCTTC. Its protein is CASSPKPPTSFSYNEQFF.

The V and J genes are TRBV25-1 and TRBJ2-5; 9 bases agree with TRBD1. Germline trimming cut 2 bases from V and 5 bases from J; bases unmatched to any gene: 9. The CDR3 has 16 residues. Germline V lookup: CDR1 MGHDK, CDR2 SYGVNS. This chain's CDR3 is CASSESRDRAWETQYF. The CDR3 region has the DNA TGTGCCAGCAGTGAAAGCCGGGACAGGGCTTGGGAGACCCAGTACTTC.

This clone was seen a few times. The CDR3 DNA is TGTGCCAGTCGCAGGGGAGACTCTGGAAACACCATATATTTT. Amino acid sequence: CASRRGDSGNTIYF. The chain couples TRBV19 to TRBJ1-3, with a tentative D call TRBD1 (6 bases). This CDR3 contains 14 residues. V was trimmed by 8 bases and J by 0 bases, leaving 11 bases between them. Germline CDR1 reads LNHDA; CDR2 reads SQIVND (reference sequence).

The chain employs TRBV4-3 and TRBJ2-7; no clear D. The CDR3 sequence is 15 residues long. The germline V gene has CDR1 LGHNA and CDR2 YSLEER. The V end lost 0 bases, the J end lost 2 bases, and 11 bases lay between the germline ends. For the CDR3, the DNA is TGCGCCAGCAGCCAAGATGGCACCCCGACCTACGAGCAGTACTTC. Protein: CASSQDGTPTYEQYF.

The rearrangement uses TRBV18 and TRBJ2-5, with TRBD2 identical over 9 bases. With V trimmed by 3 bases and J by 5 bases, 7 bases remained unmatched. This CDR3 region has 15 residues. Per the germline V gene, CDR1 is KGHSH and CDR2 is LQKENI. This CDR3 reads CASSPDSGRGETQYF. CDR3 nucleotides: TGTGCCAGCTCACCGGATAGCGGGAGAGGGGAGACCCAGTACTTC. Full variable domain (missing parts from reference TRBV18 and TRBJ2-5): NAGVMQNPRHLVRRRGQEARLRCSPMKGHSHVYWYRQLPEEGLKFMVYLQKENIIDESGMPKERFSAEFPKEGPSILRIQQVVRGDSAAYFCASSPDSGRGETQYFGPGTRLLVL.

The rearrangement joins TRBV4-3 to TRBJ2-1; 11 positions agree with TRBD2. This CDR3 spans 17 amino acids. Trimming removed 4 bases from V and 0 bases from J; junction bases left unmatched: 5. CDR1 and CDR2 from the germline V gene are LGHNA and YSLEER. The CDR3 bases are TGCGCCAGCAGCCCCGGGACTAGCGGTAGCTCCTACAATGAGCAGTTCTTC. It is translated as CASSPGTSGSSYNEQFF.

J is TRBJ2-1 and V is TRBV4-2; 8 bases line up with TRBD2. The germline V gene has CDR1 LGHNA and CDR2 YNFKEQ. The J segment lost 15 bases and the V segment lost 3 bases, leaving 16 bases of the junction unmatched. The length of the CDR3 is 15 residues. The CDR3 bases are TGTGCCAGCAGCCAGGACCCGGGACTAGAATCAACCGCGTTCTTC. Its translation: CASSQDPGLESTAFF.

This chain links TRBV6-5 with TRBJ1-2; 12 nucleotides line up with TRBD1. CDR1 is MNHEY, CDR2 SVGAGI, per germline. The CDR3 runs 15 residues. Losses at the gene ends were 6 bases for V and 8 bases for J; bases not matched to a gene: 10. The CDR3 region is CASRRPGTGGQGYTF. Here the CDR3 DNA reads TGTGCCAGCAGAAGACCCGGGACAGGGGGCCAGGGCTACACCTTC.

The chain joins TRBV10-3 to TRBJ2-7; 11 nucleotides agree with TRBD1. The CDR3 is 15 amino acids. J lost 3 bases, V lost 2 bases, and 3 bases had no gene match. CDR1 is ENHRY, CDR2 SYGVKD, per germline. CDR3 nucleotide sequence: TGTGCCATCAGTGAGCTCGGGACAGGGGGCTACGAGCAGTACTTC. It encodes CAISELGTGGYEQYF.